This T cell receptor beta chain appears in the sequencing data of a study of OX40 agonist ivuxolimab in advanced cancers. Study summary: As their treatment, patients were administered ivuxolimab, an agonistic anti-OX40 (CD134) antibody. Points from the study as a whole: Part of the nonresponder group also had normalized T-cell clonal expansion that was low. Compared with CD4+, CD8+ T cells on average had more expanded clones.

CDR3 length equals 15 residues. With V trimmed by 7 bases and J by 2 bases, 3 bases remained unmatched. Germline CDR1 SGHRS, CDR2 YFSETQ. TCRdb's copy holds only in-frame clones and misses some; the assay was immunoSEQ multiplex PCR. The table lists approximately 50,000 clones, around nine tenths of them singletons. For this clone: The antigen is not known.

The J gene is TRBJ2-3, the V gene TRBV5-1; TRBD2 matches at 14 bases. Sequences were derived from CD4+ or CD8+ T cells sorted from blood, sampled in a trial of the OX40 agonist ivuxolimab. This TCR derives from an adult with an advanced solid tumor such as melanoma, head and neck, liver or kidney cancer. The CDR3 bases are TGCGCCAGCGGACTAGCGGGAGGATACACAGATACGCAGTATTTT. Translating it yields CASGLAGGYTDTQYF.